One and the same sample provided the 5 T cell receptor beta chains below, sequenced in a study of CXCR3-negative and CXCR3-positive naive CD8 T cells (dated by TCRdb to about 2019). Broad study findings and their caveats: TRB CDR3s from CXCR3-positive naive cells showed higher hydrophobicity (lower Kidera factor 4), lower energy, and higher strength and volume indices than CXCR3-negative naive cells.

Their target antigens are unknown. The sequencing machine was a NextSeq 550. The Human TCR Profiling Kit (MiLaboratory) was used to make UMI-labeled 5' RACE TRB cDNA libraries. The reads were reprocessed in TCRdb, with one entry per CDR3 protein sequence and no accompanying DNA. This sample's table has entries for about 120,000 distinct CDR3 sequences. In total, the top ten clones hold roughly 0.35% of the sample. The specimen sequenced was naive CXCR3+ CD8+ T cells from blood. The label giving this sample's cell subset or site can be read as: CD45RO-CCR7+CD27+CD95- naive CD8+ T cells expressing CXCR3 (TNR3+). The source is a human donor in good health. Some clones in this sample may be carry-over from other donors' samples.

The chain couples TRBV5-8 to TRBJ2-7; the TCRdb call, TRBD1, lacks DNA for checking. Germline assignment: CDR1 SGHTS and CDR2 YDEGEE. The CDR3 covers 14 residues. CDR3 loop: CASRRPPDSLYQYF.

V is TRBV30 and J is TRBJ2-1; the TCRdb call, TRBD1, lacks DNA for checking. Germline V gene lookup returns CDR1 GTSNPN and CDR2 SVGIG (reference sequence). This CDR3 has 13 amino acids. CDR3 protein: CAWSTGGSTEQFF.

V usage is TRBV29-1 and J usage is TRBJ2-1; the TRBD1 assignment by TCRdb is unverifiable without DNA. The CDR3 covers 13 residues. Germline lookup yields CDR1 SQVTM and CDR2 ANQGSEA. The CDR3 protein is CSVHGRDYNEQFF.

J is TRBJ1-1 and V is TRBV12-3 or TRBV12-4; there is no DNA to check the TCRdb D call of TRBD1. This CDR3 comprises 13 residues. CDR3 sequence: CASSFRGNTEAFF.

The V gene is TRBV10-3, the J gene TRBJ2-1; as DNA is missing, the TRBD2 call by TCRdb cannot be tested. The CDR3 has 16 amino acids. Germline CDR1 ENHRY, CDR2 SYGVKD. The CDR3: CATSELAGGSYNEQFF.